The text below deals with one T cell receptor beta chain. Clones were sequenced by immunoSEQ multiplex PCR, and TCRdb holds only the in-frame ones, with some missing. Of 65,000 to 85,000 clones listed, around 94% are singletons. This sample is part of a study of technical replicates of blood from a handful of donors. This clonotype was obtained from a human donor in good health. Input material: T cells isolated from PBMCs.

The CDR3 region has the DNA TGTGCCAGCAGCTTAATGGAGGACCACGGGGAGCTGTTTTTT. Protein product: CASSLMEDHGELFF. The rearrangement joins TRBV7-9 to TRBJ2-2; possibly TRBD2 for D (5 bases). The CDR3 has 14 amino acids. Germline CDR1 is SEHNR and CDR2 is FQNEAQ (reference sequence). V gave up 2 bases and J gave up 7 bases, with 11 bases separating them.